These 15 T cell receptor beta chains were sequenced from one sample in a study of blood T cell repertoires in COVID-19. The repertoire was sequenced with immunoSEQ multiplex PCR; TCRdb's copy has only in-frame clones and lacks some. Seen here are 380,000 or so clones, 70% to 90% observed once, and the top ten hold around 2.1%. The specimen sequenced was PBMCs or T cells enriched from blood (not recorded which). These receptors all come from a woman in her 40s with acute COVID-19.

The CDR3 sequence is CASSYRVVTEAFF. Written as DNA, the CDR3 is TGTGCCAGCAGTTACAGGGTTGTCACTGAAGCTTTCTTT. This chain connects TRBV12-3 or TRBV12-4 to TRBJ1-1, with D tentatively TRBD1 (6 bases). The ends were cut back, 4 bases at V and 4 bases at J, with 10 bases in the middle. The CDR3 has 13 residues.

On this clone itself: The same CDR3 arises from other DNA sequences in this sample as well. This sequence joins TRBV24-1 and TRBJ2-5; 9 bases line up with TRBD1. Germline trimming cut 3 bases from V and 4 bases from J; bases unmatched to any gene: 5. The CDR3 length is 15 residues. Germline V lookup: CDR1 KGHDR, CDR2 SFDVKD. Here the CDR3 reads CATSDPTGGLETQYF. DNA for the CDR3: TGTGCCACCAGTGATCCTACAGGGGGCTTAGAGACCCAGTACTTC.

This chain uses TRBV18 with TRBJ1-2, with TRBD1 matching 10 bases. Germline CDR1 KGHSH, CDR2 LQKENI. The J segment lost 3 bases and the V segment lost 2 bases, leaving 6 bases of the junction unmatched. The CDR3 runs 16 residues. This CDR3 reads CASSPRDRGFDYGYTF. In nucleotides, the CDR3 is TGTGCCAGCTCACCAAGGGACAGGGGATTTGACTATGGCTACACCTTC.

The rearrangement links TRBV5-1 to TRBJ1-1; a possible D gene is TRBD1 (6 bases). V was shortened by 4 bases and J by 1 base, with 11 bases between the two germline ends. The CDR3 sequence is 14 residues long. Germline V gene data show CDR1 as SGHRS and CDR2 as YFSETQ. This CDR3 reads CASSGQTGNTEAFF. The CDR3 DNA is TGCGCCAGCAGCGGTCAGACAGGGAACACTGAAGCTTTCTTT.

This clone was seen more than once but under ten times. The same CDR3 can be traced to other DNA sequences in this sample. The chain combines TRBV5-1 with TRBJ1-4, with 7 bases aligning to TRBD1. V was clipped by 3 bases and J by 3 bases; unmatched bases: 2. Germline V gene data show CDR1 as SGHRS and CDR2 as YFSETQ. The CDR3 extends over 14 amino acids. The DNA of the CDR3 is TGCGCCAGCAGCTCGGGGACAGCTAATGAAAAACTGTTTTTT. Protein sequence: CASSSGTANEKLFF.

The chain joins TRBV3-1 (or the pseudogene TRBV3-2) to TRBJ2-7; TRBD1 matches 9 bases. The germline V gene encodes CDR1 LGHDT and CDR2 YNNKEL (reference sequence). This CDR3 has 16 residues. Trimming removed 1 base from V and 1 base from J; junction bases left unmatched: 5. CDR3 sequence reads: CASSQVGTGISYEQYF. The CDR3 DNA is TGTGCCAGCAGCCAAGTGGGGACAGGGATATCCTACGAGCAGTACTTC.

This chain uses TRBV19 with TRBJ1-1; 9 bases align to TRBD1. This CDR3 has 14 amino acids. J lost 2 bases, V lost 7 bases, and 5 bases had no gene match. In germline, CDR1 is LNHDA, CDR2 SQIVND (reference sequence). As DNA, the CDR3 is TGTGCCAGTACTCCGGGACAGGGAAACACTGAAGCTTTCTTT. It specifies CASTPGQGNTEAFF.

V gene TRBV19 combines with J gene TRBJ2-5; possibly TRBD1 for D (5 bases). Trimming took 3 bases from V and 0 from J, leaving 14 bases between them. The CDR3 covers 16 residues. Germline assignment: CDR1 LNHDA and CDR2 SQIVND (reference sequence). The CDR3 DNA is TGTGCCAGTAGTATTGGACAAATTCCGTACCAAGAGACCCAGTACTTC. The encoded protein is CASSIGQIPYQETQYF.

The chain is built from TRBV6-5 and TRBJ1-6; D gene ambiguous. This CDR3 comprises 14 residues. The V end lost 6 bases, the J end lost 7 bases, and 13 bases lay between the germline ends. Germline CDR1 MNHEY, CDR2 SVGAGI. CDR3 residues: CASRVTGENSPLHF. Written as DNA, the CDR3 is TGTGCCAGCAGGGTCACCGGTGAGAATTCACCCCTCCACTTT.

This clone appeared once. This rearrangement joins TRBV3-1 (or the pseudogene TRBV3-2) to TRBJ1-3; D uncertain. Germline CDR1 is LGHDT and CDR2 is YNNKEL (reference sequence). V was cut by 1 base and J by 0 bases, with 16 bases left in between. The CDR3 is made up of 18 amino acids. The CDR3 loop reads CASSQGFARRSSGNTIYF. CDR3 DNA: TGTGCCAGCAGCCAAGGTTTCGCCAGGAGGTCCTCTGGAAACACCATATATTTT.

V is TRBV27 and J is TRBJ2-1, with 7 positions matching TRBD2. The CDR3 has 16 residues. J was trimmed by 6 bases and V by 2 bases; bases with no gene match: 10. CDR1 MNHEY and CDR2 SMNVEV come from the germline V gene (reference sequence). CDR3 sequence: CASSLPGLEFSNEQFF. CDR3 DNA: TGTGCCAGCAGTTTACCAGGACTAGAGTTTTCCAATGAGCAGTTCTTC.

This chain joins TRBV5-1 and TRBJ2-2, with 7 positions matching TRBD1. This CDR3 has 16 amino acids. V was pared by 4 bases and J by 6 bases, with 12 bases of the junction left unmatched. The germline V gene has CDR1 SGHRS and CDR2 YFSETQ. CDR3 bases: TGCGCCAGCAGCCAAGACGGGCACAGGGGATCCGGGGAGCTGTTTTTT. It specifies CASSQDGHRGSGELFF. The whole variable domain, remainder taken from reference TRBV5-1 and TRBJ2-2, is KAGVTQTPRYLIKTRGQQVTLSCSPISGHRSVSWYQQTPGQGLQFLFEYFSETQRNKGNFPGRFSGRQFSNSRSEMNVSTLELGDSALYLCASSQDGHRGSGELFFGEGSRLTVL.

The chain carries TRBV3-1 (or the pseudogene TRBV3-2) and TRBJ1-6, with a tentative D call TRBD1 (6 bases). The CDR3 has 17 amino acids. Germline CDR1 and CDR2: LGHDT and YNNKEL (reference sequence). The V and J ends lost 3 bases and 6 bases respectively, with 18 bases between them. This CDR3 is CASSHVGQLGANSPLHF. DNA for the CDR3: TGTGCCAGCAGCCATGTCGGGCAATTGGGGGCTAATTCACCCCTCCACTTT.

The CDR3 reads CASSPDRPTGNTIYF. The CDR3 nucleotides read TGTGCCAGCAGCCCGGACAGACCCACTGGAAACACCATATATTTT. The rearrangement uses TRBV7-9 and TRBJ1-3; perhaps TRBD1 as D (6 bases). The V end was cut by 5 bases, the J end by 2 bases, with 13 bases between. Germline CDR1 is SEHNR and CDR2 is FQNEAQ (reference sequence). The CDR3 is 15 amino acids.

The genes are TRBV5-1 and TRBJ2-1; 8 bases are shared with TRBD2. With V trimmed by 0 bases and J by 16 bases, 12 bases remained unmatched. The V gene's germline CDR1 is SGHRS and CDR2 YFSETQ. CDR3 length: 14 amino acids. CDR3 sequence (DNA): TGCGCCAGCAGCTTGGAAGGGGGGTCGGGGACTAGTTTCTTC. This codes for CASSLEGGSGTSFF.